A selection of T cell receptor beta chains follows, all from one sample in a study of T cell responses to AZD1222 COVID-19 vaccine. The data were produced by immunoSEQ multiplex PCR, yet TCRdb's version contains in-frame clones alone and is incomplete. The repertoire holds 95,000 to 130,000 clones, with approximately 90% as singletons. The sample in question was peripheral blood, obtained 28 days after the second AZD1222 dose. These receptors originate from an adult who received the AZD1222 COVID-19 vaccine. CDR3s include the opening cysteine and the closing phenylalanine or tryptophan. A D gene is named only where the DNA matches it firmly. The size field is filled for only some rows; it gives once, few, many or a size class.

J gene | D gene | V gene | clone size | CDR3 DNA | CDR3 protein
TRBJ2-7 | . | TRBV6-5 | once | TGTGCCAGCAGCTATCCGGGGGCGGGCGAGCAGTACTTC | CASSYPGAGEQYF
TRBJ2-2 | . | TRBV9 | . | TGTGCCAGCAGCGTAGCGCAGGGTGGTTTGGGGAACACCGGGGAGCTGTTTTTT | CASSVAQGGLGNTGELFF
TRBJ2-2 | TRBD1 | TRBV7-2 | . | TGTGCCAGCAGCCAAGATGTGAGGACAGGGGGCAACACCGGGGAGCTGTTTTTT | CASSQDVRTGGNTGELFF
TRBJ2-7 | . | TRBV23-1 | once | TGCGCCAGCATCACACTTTCAGGGTTGTGCTACGAGCAGTACTTC | CASITLSGLCYEQYF
TRBJ2-1 | . | TRBV19 | . | TGTGCCAGTAGTCCTCGAGGAGATAATGAGCAGTTCTTC | CASSPRGDNEQFF
TRBJ1-5 | TRBD1 | TRBV28 | . | TGTGCCAGCAGTAGAGGGGACAGTTATAGCAATCAGCCCCAGCATTTT | CASSRGDSYSNQPQHF
TRBJ1-5 | . | TRBV3-1/TRBV3-2 | . | TGTGCCAGCAGCCAAGATACAACAAATCAGCCCCAGCATTTT | CASSQDTTNQPQHF
TRBJ1-1 | . | TRBV12-5 | . | TGTGCTAGTGGAGAGAACACTGAAGCTTTCTTT | CASGENTEAFF
TRBJ2-2 | . | TRBV6-1 | . | TGTGCCAGCAGTGATATCGGTGGGAACACCGGGGAGCTGTTTTTT | CASSDIGGNTGELFF
TRBJ1-5 | . | TRBV11-2 | . | TGTGCCAGCAGCTTCGGGGGCAATCAGCCCCAGCATTTT | CASSFGGNQPQHF
TRBJ1-3 | . | TRBV5-6 | . | TGTGCCAGCAGCTGGCGGAGGGGTTCTGGAAACACCATATATTTT | CASSWRRGSGNTIYF
TRBJ2-1 | . | TRBV2 | . | TGTGCCAGCAGTATCAGGGGATACAATGAGCAGTTCTTC | CASSIRGYNEQFF
TRBJ1-3 | . | TRBV5-6 | . | TGTGCCAGCAGCTTCGACAGGTTCTCTGGAAACACCATATATTTT | CASSFDRFSGNTIYF
TRBJ1-6 | . | TRBV2 | . | TGTGCCAGCAGGTGGGGCAGAGATAATTCACCCCTCCACTTT | CASRWGRDNSPLHF
TRBJ2-1 | TRBD2 | TRBV14 | once | TGTGCCAGCAGCCAAGGAACTAGCGGGCCATCCTACAATGAGCAGTTCTTC | CASSQGTSGPSYNEQFF